This T cell receptor beta chain was identified during a study of CXCR3-negative and CXCR3-positive naive CD8 T cells. Concerning this clonotype itself: Its specificity is not known.

It was by 5' RACE with UMI labels that the TRB cDNA libraries were prepared. One entry per CDR3 protein, without DNA, is what TCRdb gives after re-calling the 5' RACE reads. This repertoire includes 75,000 to 100,000 distinct CDR3 sequences. Investigators sorted each CD8+ T cell subset in triplicate, taking hundreds of thousands of cells each time. By phenotype, naive CD8+ T cells were CD45RO-CCR7+CD27+CD95-. Germline-derived CDR1 and CDR2 are SEHNR and FQNEAQ (reference sequence). The CDR3 length is 15 residues. Overall study results and limits: Researchers report CXCR3 expression partially decreased after cryopreservation, with fresh PBMCs used in most assays. TRB CDR3s of CXCR3-positive naive cells were more hydrophobic than those of CXCR3-negative naive cells.

The sequencing sample was made of naive CXCR3- CD8+ T cells from blood. Noted subset: CD45RO-CCR7+CD27+CD95- naive CD8+ T cells lacking CXCR3 (TNR3-). This chain connects TRBV7-9 to TRBJ2-2; the D gene TCRdb calls, TRBD1, cannot be checked with no DNA. This TCR came from a human donor in good health. Some clones in this sample may be carry-over from other donors' samples. CDR3 amino acids: CASSVTGFDTGELFF.